The 31 T cell receptor beta chains below come from one sample, sequenced in a study of CD8+CD57+ T cells in acquired aplastic anemia. According to the study, genomic DNA was the template for TCR beta VDJ and CDR3 profiling. A single record per CDR3 protein comes from TCRdb applying MiXCR to the reads. The data show about 180,000 distinct CDR3 sequences, 45% to 50% seen once. Material for sequencing was sorted CD4+, CD8+, or CD8+CD57+ T cells (not recorded which) from PBMCs. These receptors all stem from a human donor in good health.

This clonotype occurred many times. The rearrangement joins TRBV24-1 to TRBJ1-5; D remains ambiguous. This CDR3 contains 16 residues. Germline values: CDR1 KGHDR, CDR2 SFDVKD. V lost 3 bases to trimming and J lost 2 bases, with 13 bases between them. The CDR3 loop reads CATSDPASRGNQPQHF. CDR3 in DNA: TGTGCCACCAGTGATCCAGCGTCACGGGGCAATCAGCCCCAGCATTTT.

This clonotype has ten or more counts. The rearrangement joins TRBV19 to TRBJ2-5, with 9 bases matching TRBD1. Unmatched junction bases numbered 6, after V lost 9 bases and J lost 1 base. Germline CDR1 is LNHDA and CDR2 is SQIVND (reference sequence). This CDR3 is built from 14 residues. CDR3 in DNA: TGTGCCAGCAAGGACAGGGGTATCCAAGAGACCCAGTACTTC. Protein: CASKDRGIQETQYF.

The V call is TRBV9, the J call TRBJ2-1; the D gene is possibly TRBD1 (6 bases). The CDR3 is 14 residues long. V lost 4 bases, J lost 7 bases, and 15 bases lay in between. CDR1 is SGDLS and CDR2 is YYNGEE in the germline V gene. DNA for the CDR3: TGTGCCAGCAGCTTAGGGGGTAGAGGGAATGAGCAGTTCTTC. This gives the protein CASSLGGRGNEQFF.

The sample holds many counts of this clonotype. This chain uses TRBV20-1 with TRBJ2-5, with D possibly TRBD2 on 6 matching bases. Trimming removed 6 bases from V and 0 bases from J, with 17 bases in between. Per the germline V gene, CDR1 is DFQATT and CDR2 is SNEGSKA (reference sequence). The CDR3 runs 15 residues. The CDR3 loop reads CSARRYGGHQETQYF. CDR3 sequence (DNA): TGCAGTGCCCGCCGATACGGGGGTCACCAAGAGACCCAGTACTTC.

This clonotype was picked up many times. The J gene is TRBJ2-3, the V gene TRBV5-1; 9 bases agree with TRBD2. The germline CDR1 and CDR2 sequences are SGHRS and YFSETQ. The CDR3 consists of 14 residues. V shed 6 bases, J shed 5 bases, and the junction held 7 bases outside the gene matches. Here the CDR3 DNA reads TGCGCCAGCACCTTTTTAGCGGGAGAAGATACGCAGTATTTT. This translates into CASTFLAGEDTQYF.

The sample holds a few counts of this clonotype. The chain combines TRBV6-5 with TRBJ2-7; TRBD1 agrees at 7 bases. The ends lost 2 bases at V and 3 bases at J; junction bases unmatched: 1. The CDR3 runs 13 residues. Germline-derived CDR1 and CDR2 are MNHEY and SVGAGI. CDR3 region: CASSYRQGYEQYF. In DNA, the CDR3 is TGTGCCAGCAGTTACAGACAGGGCTACGAGCAGTACTTC.

This clonotype was recorded a few times. The gene calls are TRBV20-1 and TRBJ2-5; a possible D gene is TRBD1 (6 bases). CDR3 length: 14 residues. Germline values: CDR1 DFQATT, CDR2 SNEGSKA (reference sequence). Trimming took 7 bases from V and 5 from J, leaving 20 bases between them. CDR3 loop: CSELKAGEGETQYF. CDR3 DNA: TGCAGTGAGTTGAAGGCAGGGGAAGGGGAGACCCAGTACTTC.

Concerning this clonotype: Given a much more abundant clone one base away, this may be a read error. V is TRBV20-1 and J is TRBJ2-1; 10 bases are a match to TRBD2. Germline values: CDR1 DFQATT, CDR2 SNEGSKA (reference sequence). The CDR3 runs 18 residues. Losses at the gene ends were 3 bases for V and 8 bases for J; bases not matched to a gene: 19. CDR3 in amino acids: CSASPPGASGGWGDEQFF. CDR3 coding DNA: TGCAGTGCTAGTCCTCCCGGGGCTAGCGGGGGCTGGGGGGATGAGCAGTTCTTC.

The gene calls are TRBV19 and TRBJ1-5, with 7 bases matching TRBD1. This CDR3 spans 17 amino acids. Germline-derived CDR1 and CDR2 are LNHDA and SQIVND (reference sequence). V shed 3 bases and J 3 bases; nucleotides not matched to a gene: 11. The CDR3 nucleotides read TGTGCCAGTAGTATCCAGGGGGGCTCTTGGAACAATCAGCCCCAGCATTTT. Translating gives CASSIQGGSWNNQPQHF.

This clonotype was observed at least ten times. This chain connects TRBV2 to TRBJ1-5; D is undetermined. Germline-derived CDR1 and CDR2 are SNHLY and FYNNEI. V gave up 5 bases and J gave up 11 bases, with 10 bases separating them. The CDR3 runs 11 residues. As DNA, the CDR3 is TGTGCCAGCAGTTCTCGGGAGACCCAGCATTTT. It is translated as CASSSRETQHF.

This clonotype was seen a handful of times. The chain combines TRBV18 with TRBJ1-5; TRBD1 might be the D (5 bases). With 3 bases removed from V and 4 bases from J, the gap between germline ends came to 7 bases. CDR3 length: 13 amino acids. Germline V lookup: CDR1 KGHSH, CDR2 LQKENI. The CDR3 nucleotides read TGTGCCAGCTCACCGACAGAAAATCAGCCCCAGCATTTT. Translating gives CASSPTENQPQHF.

This clonotype was seen many times. CDR3 coding DNA: TGTGCCAGCAGCTTAGGATTGACCGGGCCCCTTGCGGGGCAGTACTTC. Encoded protein: CASSLGLTGPLAGQYF. The chain links TRBV11-2 to TRBJ2-7, with a tentative D call TRBD2 (5 bases). This CDR3 is 16 amino acids long. CDR1 is SGHAT and CDR2 is FQNNGV in the germline V gene. V was shortened by 1 base and J by 9 bases, with 22 bases between the two germline ends.

The chain combines TRBV29-1 with TRBJ1-1, with 7 bases identical to TRBD1. The CDR3 is 15 residues long. From germline, CDR1 is SQVTM and CDR2 ANQGSEA. J gave up 5 bases and V 0 bases, and 9 bases lay outside the gene matches. This chain's CDR3 is CSVEDLQGYTTEAFF. The CDR3 coding sequence is TGCAGCGTTGAAGACCTACAGGGGTATACAACTGAAGCTTTCTTT.

This clonotype was counted ten times or more. The chain links TRBV6-1 to TRBJ2-7; D uncertain. CDR3 length: 14 amino acids. Germline values: CDR1 MNHNS, CDR2 SASEGT. V shed 6 bases and J shed 7 bases, with 19 bases lying between them. CDR3 sequence: CASRNLGAAWEQYF. DNA of the CDR3: TGTGCCAGCAGGAACCTCGGCGCAGCCTGGGAGCAGTACTTC.

This clonotype was observed at least ten times. DNA of the CDR3: TGTGCCAGCAGCCTACAGGAGCTACGGGGTGAGCAGTTCTTC. Amino acid sequence: CASSLQELRGEQFF. This chain connects TRBV7-6 to TRBJ2-1; D is tentatively TRBD1 or TRBD2 (5 bases each). The CDR3 has 14 amino acids. Trimming shortened V by 5 bases and J by 9 bases, and 17 bases separated the two germline ends. Germline V lookup: CDR1 SGHVS, CDR2 FNYEAQ.

This rearrangement joins TRBV20-1 to TRBJ2-7; D is perhaps TRBD1 or TRBD2 (5 bases each). CDR1 and CDR2 from the germline V gene are DFQATT and SNEGSKA (reference sequence). This CDR3 has 12 residues. This CDR3 is CSVRGPSYEQYF. The CDR3 DNA is TGCAGCGTAAGGGGACCCTCCTACGAGCAGTACTTC.

The J gene is TRBJ2-7, the V gene TRBV7-3; D is unresolved. The better agreement between TRBJ2-1 and the DNA end casts doubt on the J call. CDR1 is SGHTA and CDR2 is FQGTGA in the germline V gene. The CDR3 consists of 14 residues. The CDR3 DNA is TGTGCCAGCAGCTTCCGGCAGGCGAACACTGAGCAGTTCTTC. It translates to CASSFRQANTEQFF.

The genes are TRBV5-5 and TRBJ2-2; D ambiguous. Germline CDR1 and CDR2: SGHKS and YYEKEE (reference sequence). This CDR3 is built from 14 residues. The ends were cut back, 2 bases at V and 4 bases at J, with 9 bases in the middle. In DNA, the CDR3 is TGTGCCAGCAGCTTCGGCGGCGGCACCGGGGAGCTGTTTTTT. This codes for CASSFGGGTGELFF.

About this clonotype itself: No conserved phenylalanine or tryptophan ends this CDR3, so it is likely a read error. This chain joins TRBV10-3 and TRBJ2-1; 7 bases line up with TRBD2. V lost 10 bases, J lost 3 bases, and 12 bases stayed unmatched. The germline V gene has CDR1 ENHRY and CDR2 SYGVKD. The CDR3 consists of 15 residues. The CDR3 coding sequence is TGTGCCAGCAGGGAGGGGACCAACCACTACAATGAGCAGTTCTCC. This sequence encodes CASREGTNHYNEQFS.

This clonotype has a single count. The chain links TRBV2 to TRBJ2-3, with a tentative D call TRBD1 (5 bases). Trimming removed 3 bases at V and 0 bases at J, with 7 bases between. Germline V gene lookup returns CDR1 SNHLY and CDR2 FYNNEI. The CDR3 extends over 14 amino acids. The CDR3 nucleotides read TGTGCCAGCAGTGACGCAGGGAGCACAGATACGCAGTATTTT. Amino acids: CASSDAGSTDTQYF. Drawing the rest from reference TRBV2 and TRBJ2-3, the complete variable domain is EPEVTQTPSHQVTQMGQEVILRCVPISNHLYFYWYRQILGQKVEFLVSFYNNEISEKSEIFDDQFSVERPDGSNFTLKIRSTKLEDSAMYFCASSDAGSTDTQYFGPGTRLTVL.

This chain joins TRBV2 and TRBJ2-2, with 13 bases that match TRBD2. Per germline, CDR1 SNHLY and CDR2 FYNNEI. Unmatched junction bases numbered 4, after V lost 7 bases and J lost 5 bases. CDR3 length equals 15 residues. The CDR3 loop reads CASIGTSGTTGELFF. In DNA, the CDR3 is TGTGCCAGCATCGGGACTAGCGGGACGACCGGGGAGCTGTTTTTT.

The V call is TRBV20-1, the J call TRBJ2-1; TRBD2 matches 15 bases. Germline V gives CDR1 DFQATT, CDR2 SNEGSKA (reference sequence). V lost 1 base to trimming and J lost 8 bases; unmatched junction nucleotides: 3. The CDR3 sequence is 15 residues long. The CDR3 protein is CSARAWTSGGDEQFF. In DNA form, the CDR3 reads TGCAGTGCTAGAGCTTGGACTAGCGGGGGGGATGAGCAGTTCTTC.

Ten or more counts support this clonotype. The rearrangement links TRBV10-3 to TRBJ2-7; the match to TRBD1 covers 8 bases. The CDR3 runs 15 residues. Trimming at V came to 3 bases and at J to 5 bases, leaving 9 bases not matched to a gene. Germline V gene sequence: CDR1 ENHRY, CDR2 SYGVKD. The CDR3 nucleotides read TGTGCCATCAGTGACCGCGACAGGGGTTGGAACGAGCAGTACTTC. Protein: CAISDRDRGWNEQYF.

This clonotype came up many times. The chain recombines TRBV24-1 with TRBJ2-1; D ambiguous. CDR1 and CDR2 from the germline V gene are KGHDR and SFDVKD. V shed 1 base and J shed 5 bases, with 5 bases lying between them. The CDR3 is 13 residues long. DNA of the CDR3: TGTGCCACCAGTGATTTAAAGGACAATGAGCAGTTCTTC. It translates to CATSDLKDNEQFF.

This clonotype appeared many times. The rearrangement links TRBV3-1 to TRBJ2-7; possible D gene TRBD1, 5 bases. Between the trimmed V and J ends, which lost 4 bases and 3 bases, there was a span of 10 bases. The CDR3 is 13 residues long. Germline lookup yields CDR1 LGHDT and CDR2 YNNKEL (reference sequence). CDR3 amino acids: CASSRGPLYEQYF. CDR3 nucleotides: TGTGCCAGCAGCCGGGGCCCACTCTACGAGCAGTACTTC.

In this sample, this clonotype turned up a few times. The CDR3 DNA follows: TGTGCCTGGGCACCGGACAGTGCTTCACCCCTCCACTTT. Its protein is CAWAPDSASPLHF. V and J are TRBV30 and TRBJ1-6; possibly TRBD1 for D (6 bases). CDR1 is GTSNPN and CDR2 is SVGIG in the germline V gene (reference sequence). This CDR3 comprises 13 residues. V was shortened by 5 bases and J by 9 bases, with 14 bases between the two germline ends. Full variable domain (missing parts from reference TRBV30 and TRBJ1-6): SQTIHQWPATLVQPVGSPLSLECTVEGTSNPNLYWYRQAAGRGLQLLFYSVGIGQISSEVPQNLSASRPQDRQFILSSKKLLLSDSGFYLCAWAPDSASPLHFGNGTRLTVT.

The chain combines TRBV20-1 with TRBJ2-2; no clear D. V lost 6 bases to trimming and J lost 8 bases, with 10 bases between them. The CDR3 has 11 residues. Germline CDR1 is DFQATT and CDR2 is SNEGSKA (reference sequence). The CDR3 spells CSAGFLGELFF. As DNA, the CDR3 is TGCAGTGCAGGGTTTCTGGGGGAGCTGTTTTTT.

The chain uses TRBV18 and TRBJ1-5; maybe TRBD1 (6 bases). This CDR3 contains 14 residues. Trimming shortened V by 2 bases and J by 6 bases, and 11 bases separated the two germline ends. Germline loops: CDR1 KGHSH, CDR2 LQKENI. CDR3 in DNA: TGTGCCAGCTCACCATACGAAGGGGGTCAGCCCCAGCATTTT. This encodes CASSPYEGGQPQHF.

This chain connects TRBV4-3 to TRBJ2-1; 7 positions match TRBD2. This CDR3 has 16 amino acids. The V segment lost 0 bases and the J segment 5 bases; nucleotides outside the gene matches: 7. The V gene's germline CDR1 is LGHNA and CDR2 YSLEER. The CDR3 sequence is CASSQDWGRGNNEQFF. The CDR3 DNA reads TGCGCCAGCAGCCAAGATTGGGGGAGGGGCAACAATGAGCAGTTCTTC.

The rearrangement joins TRBV18 to TRBJ2-7, with a weak D call TRBD1 (6 bases). The V end lost 5 bases, the J end lost 3 bases, and 20 bases lay between the germline ends. There are 16 residues in the CDR3. Germline V lookup: CDR1 KGHSH, CDR2 LQKENI. The CDR3 region has the DNA TGTGCCAGCTCATCCTTTACTACAGGGATTGTCTACGAGCAGTACTTC. Translating gives CASSSFTTGIVYEQYF.

This clonotype was found many times. The chain links TRBV5-8 to TRBJ2-5, with D possibly called TRBD1 or TRBD2 (5 bases each). The CDR3 has 15 residues. V lost 0 bases to trimming and J lost 2 bases, with 11 bases between them. Germline assignment: CDR1 SGHTS and CDR2 YDEGEE. The CDR3: CASSLALGVQETQYF. CDR3 DNA: TGTGCCAGCAGCTTGGCTCTGGGGGTTCAAGAGACCCAGTACTTC.